The T cell receptor (beta chain) under discussion was sequenced for a study of shared clonotypes between healthy human individuals. This CDR3 has 14 residues. V was trimmed by 1 base and J by 7 bases, leaving 13 bases between them. From germline, CDR1 is SGHTA and CDR2 FQGNSA. The study drew all its donors from Caucasian adults living in Nashville, Tennessee. Study-wide points: Among donors, clonotype sharing was expected to be affected by sequencing depth. Few donors restricted represented genetic and exposure-history diversity.

Comments on this clone: Its antigen remains unidentified.

Using immunoSEQ multiplex PCR, the repertoire was profiled, and TCRdb retains in-frame clones only, with some absent. The sample consists of some 450,000 clones, roughly 80% of them appearing once. V gene TRBV7-2 combines with J gene TRBJ2-5; D possibly matches TRBD1 or TRBD2 (6 bases each). The sample was PBMCs. The receptor's source is a woman in her 40s in good health. Some clones in this sample may be carry-over from other donors' samples. CDR3: CASSLGAGGGTQYF. DNA for the CDR3: TGTGCCAGCAGCTTAGGCGCCGGAGGGGGGACCCAGTACTTC.